This T cell receptor (beta chain) was recovered during a study of T-cell reconstitution after alpha-beta-depleted transplantation in children. Researchers prepared the TCRbeta library using unique molecular identifiers, the study reports. One entry per CDR3 protein, called by TCRdb with MiXCR from the PCR reads. The data show almost 250,000 distinct CDR3 sequences, more than 20% seen once. This clonotype was seen many times. The CDR3 extends over 12 amino acids. The V and J ends lost 1 base and 4 bases respectively, with 1 base between them. V usage is TRBV12-3 or TRBV12-4 and J usage is TRBJ2-2; D is uncertain. The sequencing here drew on PBMCs, taken before TCRalphabeta/CD19-depleted stem cell transplant. The TCR sequence derives from a girl aged 2 to 10 with Fanconi anemia, due to receive a stem cell transplant. This CDR3 is CASSLGTGELFF. In DNA, the CDR3 is TGTGCCAGCAGTTTAGGCACCGGGGAGCTGTTTTTT.